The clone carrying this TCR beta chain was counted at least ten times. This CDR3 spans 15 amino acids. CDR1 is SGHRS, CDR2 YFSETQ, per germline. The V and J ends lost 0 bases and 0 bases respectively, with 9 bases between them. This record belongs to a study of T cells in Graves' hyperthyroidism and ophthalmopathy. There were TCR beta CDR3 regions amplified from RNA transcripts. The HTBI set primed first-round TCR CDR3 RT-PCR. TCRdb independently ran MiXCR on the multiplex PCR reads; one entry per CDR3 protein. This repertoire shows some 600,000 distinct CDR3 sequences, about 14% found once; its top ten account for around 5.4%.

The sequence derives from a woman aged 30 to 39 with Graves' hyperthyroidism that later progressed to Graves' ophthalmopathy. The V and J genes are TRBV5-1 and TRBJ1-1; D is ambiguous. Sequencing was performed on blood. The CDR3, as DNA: TGCGCCAGCAGCTTGGAGGCGGCGGTGAACACTGAAGCTTTCTTT. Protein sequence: CASSLEAAVNTEAFF.